These 25 T cell receptor beta chains were all obtained from the same sample, sequenced in a study of T-cell memory formation after mild COVID-19. TCRdb processed the 5' RACE reads anew with MiXCR; each CDR3 protein has one entry. The table includes tens of thousands of distinct CDR3 sequences, around 6.3% detected once. The specimen sequenced was PBMCs or a T cell subset sorted from them (not recorded which). The receptors were gathered from an adult who had mild COVID-19 (a few samples of this study predate the infection). Cell type and time point are not known.

This CDR3 is CSVEQGWEQYF. The CDR3, as DNA: TGCAGCGTTGAACAGGGCTGGGAGCAGTACTTC. V is TRBV29-1 and J is TRBJ2-7; possible D gene TRBD1, 5 bases. The V and J ends lost 2 bases and 7 bases respectively, with 9 bases between them. The CDR3 totals 11 residues. Germline assignment: CDR1 SQVTM and CDR2 ANQGSEA.

This clonotype was detected only a few times. The rearrangement links TRBV5-1 to TRBJ1-3; 7 bases are shared with TRBD1. Unmatched junction bases numbered 8, after V lost 2 bases and J lost 0 bases. There are 17 residues in the CDR3. Germline lookup yields CDR1 SGHRS and CDR2 YFSETQ. Here the CDR3 DNA reads TGCGCCAGCAGCTTACACCTCCCAGGGGGCTCTGGAAACACCATATATTTT. The encoded protein is CASSLHLPGGSGNTIYF. Combining the CDR3 with reference TRBV5-1 and TRBJ1-3 gives the whole variable domain KAGVTQTPRYLIKTRGQQVTLSCSPISGHRSVSWYQQTPGQGLQFLFEYFSETQRNKGNFPGRFSGRQFSNSRSEMNVSTLELGDSALYLCASSLHLPGGSGNTIYFGEGSWLTVV.

This clonotype showed up many times. The J gene is TRBJ2-7, the V gene TRBV11-3, with D maybe TRBD2 (6 bases). Per germline, CDR1 SGHNT and CDR2 YENEEA. Deletions cut 5 bases from V and 2 bases from J, with 13 bases between. CDR3 length equals 14 residues. The CDR3 protein is CASSPGTDAYEQYF. CDR3 DNA: TGTGCCAGCAGCCCCGGGACTGACGCCTACGAGCAGTACTTC.

This clonotype has more than one count but fewer than ten. V usage is TRBV20-1 and J usage is TRBJ2-1; D may be TRBD2 (6 bases). The CDR3 loop spans 12 amino acids. The V end was cut by 3 bases, the J end by 6 bases, with 9 bases between. Germline V gene lookup returns CDR1 DFQATT and CDR2 SNEGSKA (reference sequence). CDR3 in DNA: TGCAGTGCTAGGCGGGGACCCAATGAGCAGTTCTTC. As protein: CSARRGPNEQFF.

There are many counts of this clonotype. The CDR3 sequence: CASSLRTSTDTQYF. CDR3 in DNA: TGTGCCAGCAGCCTCCGGACTAGCACAGATACGCAGTATTTT. The chain couples TRBV7-9 to TRBJ2-3, with a tentative D call TRBD2 (5 bases). Trimming stripped 5 bases from V and 0 bases from J, with 9 bases between. Germline loops: CDR1 SEHNR, CDR2 FQNEAQ (reference sequence). CDR3 length: 14 amino acids.

Of note for this clonotype: Germline and junction disagree at one end, which may indicate a read error. The CDR3 DNA sequence: TGTGCCACCAGTGACAGGACAGGTCGGCGGAACGCCGGGGAGCTGTTTTTT. Amino acids: CATSDRTGRRNAGELFF. This sequence joins TRBV24-1 and TRBJ2-2, with TRBD1 matching 7 bases. Germline V gives CDR1 KGHDR, CDR2 SFDVKD. This CDR3 spans 17 amino acids.

This clonotype was observed at least ten times. V and J are TRBV18 and TRBJ2-7, with 7 bases lining up with TRBD2. Germline lookup yields CDR1 KGHSH and CDR2 LQKENI. This CDR3 region has 15 residues. Unmatched junction bases numbered 7, after V lost 0 bases and J lost 5 bases. In DNA form, the CDR3 reads TGTGCCAGCTCACCACCTGGGGGGGTTGGCCACGAGCAGTACTTC. Amino acid sequence: CASSPPGGVGHEQYF.

This chain uses TRBV7-6 with TRBJ1-1; 8 bases map to TRBD1. The CDR3 loop spans 17 amino acids. Germline CDR1 and CDR2: SGHVS and FNYEAQ. V lost 0 bases and J lost 1; bases outside the gene matches: 7. CDR3 in amino acids: CASSLAPGTGQNTEAFF. In DNA, the CDR3 is TGTGCCAGCAGCTTAGCCCCCGGGACAGGACAGAACACTGAAGCTTTCTTT.

The rearrangement uses TRBV5-1 and TRBJ1-6, with TRBD1 matching 8 bases. The CDR3 totals 17 residues. From germline, CDR1 is SGHRS and CDR2 YFSETQ. Trimming cost V 2 bases and J 10 bases; bases outside gene matches: 14. In DNA, the CDR3 is TGCGCCAGCAGCTTCAATCTCGTTGGACAGGGAGGATCACCCCTCCACTTT. It encodes CASSFNLVGQGGSPLHF.

This clonotype was detected ten times or more. The chain links TRBV20-1 to TRBJ1-1, with D possibly being TRBD1 (5 bases). Per germline, CDR1 DFQATT and CDR2 SNEGSKA (reference sequence). CDR3 length equals 13 residues. Trimming stripped 5 bases from V and 6 bases from J, with 16 bases between. The CDR3 DNA reads TGCAGTGCTGTTATCAACAGGAGACCTGAAGCTTTCTTT. It yields the protein CSAVINRRPEAFF.

In its sample, this clonotype was seen many times. This chain joins TRBV7-9 and TRBJ1-1; the D gene is possibly TRBD1 (5 bases). The CDR3 runs to 12 residues. The V end was cut by 5 bases, the J end by 7 bases, with 11 bases between. The germline gives CDR1 SEHNR, CDR2 FQNEAQ (reference sequence). The CDR3 bases are TGTGCCAGCAGCCAACCGAGGGGTGAAGCTTTCTTT. Encoded protein: CASSQPRGEAFF. The full variable domain, completed using reference TRBV7-9 and TRBJ1-1, is DTGVSQNPRHKITKRGQNVTFRCDPISEHNRLYWYRQTLGQGPEFLTYFQNEAQLEKSRLLSDRFSAERPKGSFSTLEIQRTEQGDSAMYLCASSQPRGEAFFGQGTRLTVV.

The V call is TRBV11-2, the J call TRBJ2-1; 7 bases are a match to TRBD2. The CDR3 is 15 residues long. The junction had 9 bases not matched to a gene; V was cut back by 0 bases and J by 10 bases. CDR1 and CDR2 (germline): SGHAT, FQNNGV. The CDR3 DNA sequence: TGTGCCAGCAGCTTAGAGGCTAGCGGAAAAAGGGAGCAGTTCTTC. Translating gives CASSLEASGKREQFF.

This clonotype was seen many times. The V call is TRBV24-1, the J call TRBJ1-2; D is perhaps TRBD1 (6 bases). Germline-derived CDR1 and CDR2 are KGHDR and SFDVKD. This CDR3 is built from 17 residues. The germline V and J ends were trimmed by 2 bases and 8 bases, with 23 bases remaining between them. Here the CDR3 DNA reads TGTGCCACCAGTGATTCACGCGCATTACAGGGAATCCTCGGCTACACCTTC. Protein: CATSDSRALQGILGYTF.

The V gene is TRBV5-6, the J gene TRBJ1-4; 7 bases align to TRBD1. This CDR3 contains 11 residues. CDR1 is SGHDT and CDR2 is YYEEEE in the germline V gene. V was clipped by 3 bases and J by 15 bases; unmatched bases: 5. The CDR3, as DNA: TGTGCCAGCAGCTCGGGACAGAGGTTGTTTTTT. Its translation: CASSSGQRLFF.

This clonotype was seen ten or more times. The genes are TRBV19 and TRBJ2-3; 9 nucleotides line up with TRBD2. The CDR3 length is 14 residues. Trimming cost V 7 bases and J 5 bases; bases outside gene matches: 7. The germline V gene encodes CDR1 LNHDA and CDR2 SQIVND (reference sequence). CDR3: CASTLAGILDTQYF. CDR3 coding DNA: TGTGCCAGTACCCTAGCGGGAATACTAGATACGCAGTATTTT.

This clonotype was recorded only once. The J gene is TRBJ2-7, the V gene TRBV6-2 or TRBV6-3; D gene unclear. The CDR3 spans 12 residues. CDR1 and CDR2 from the germline V gene are MNHEY and SVGEGT. Trimming cost V 2 bases and J 5 bases, with 7 bases left between them. The CDR3 sequence: CASSYGVNEQYF. CDR3 DNA: TGTGCCAGCAGTTACGGGGTTAACGAGCAGTACTTC.

This clonotype was detected only a few times. The chain links TRBV7-2 to TRBJ2-7; D is ambiguous. V lost 1 base, J lost 3 bases, and 10 bases lay in between. The CDR3 totals 14 residues. In germline, CDR1 is SGHTA, CDR2 FQGNSA. The CDR3 nucleotides read TGTGCCAGCAGCTTAGAGGCTCGATTCTACGAGCAGTACTTC. Translating gives CASSLEARFYEQYF.

This clonotype was observed at least ten times. The genes are TRBV29-1 and TRBJ1-1; D is possibly TRBD1 (6 bases). Germline V gene sequence: CDR1 SQVTM, CDR2 ANQGSEA. The CDR3 length is 15 residues. Trimming pared 4 bases from V and 1 base from J, leaving 16 bases between. The CDR3: CSVGRQGIRNTEAFF. The DNA of the CDR3 is TGCAGCGTTGGGCGGCAGGGGATAAGGAACACTGAAGCTTTCTTT.

The sample holds many counts of this clonotype. J is TRBJ2-1 and V is TRBV3-1; D remains ambiguous. From germline, CDR1 is LGHDT and CDR2 YNNKEL (reference sequence). The CDR3 extends over 15 amino acids. The V and J ends lost 0 bases and 4 bases respectively, with 10 bases between them. The CDR3 loop reads CASSQDSGPYNEQFF. CDR3 DNA sequence: TGTGCCAGCAGCCAAGATTCTGGACCGTACAATGAGCAGTTCTTC.

Many counts were recorded for this clonotype. The CDR3 reads CASSFSIGTLGGYEQYF. CDR3 bases: TGTGCCAGCAGCTTTTCTATCGGGACCCTCGGCGGCTACGAGCAGTACTTC. The rearrangement links TRBV5-5 to TRBJ2-7; either TRBD1 or TRBD2 may fit D (5 bases each). The V end lost 2 bases, the J end lost 3 bases, and 21 bases lay between the germline ends. Germline V CDR1 and CDR2: SGHKS, YYEKEE (reference sequence). This CDR3 has 17 residues.

The CDR3 DNA follows: TGTGCCACCGCTCCCCTACTTACCTCCGGGGAGCTGTTTTTT. Its protein product is CATAPLLTSGELFF. The chain is built from TRBV24-1 and TRBJ2-2; D gene unclear. Between the trimmed V and J ends, which lost 9 bases and 6 bases, there was a span of 16 bases. Germline CDR1 is KGHDR and CDR2 is SFDVKD. This CDR3 is 14 amino acids long.

This clonotype came up many times. The gene calls are TRBV7-2 and TRBJ1-6, with 8 bases identical to TRBD1. Germline assignment: CDR1 SGHTA and CDR2 FQGNSA. J gave up 0 bases and V 4 bases, and 11 bases lay outside the gene matches. The CDR3 has 19 amino acids. For the CDR3, the DNA is TGTGCCAGCAGCTCGCGGGAGGGACAGGCGTTCTCCTATAATTCACCCCTCCACTTT. Translating gives CASSSREGQAFSYNSPLHF.

This clonotype was seen a handful of times. The rearrangement links TRBV6-4 to TRBJ2-1; TRBD2 matches at 14 bases. J gave up 12 bases and V 6 bases, and 7 bases lay outside the gene matches. Germline V gene lookup returns CDR1 MRHNA and CDR2 SNTAGT. The CDR3 loop spans 14 amino acids. The CDR3 sequence is CASSGLAGGSLQFF. In DNA, the CDR3 is TGTGCCAGCAGCGGACTAGCGGGAGGTTCCTTGCAGTTCTTC.

This clonotype was observed at least ten times. The chain has TRBV7-2 and TRBJ1-6; TRBD1 matches 8 bases. CDR3 size: 15 residues. Germline CDR1 and CDR2: SGHTA and FQGNSA. With 4 bases clipped from V and 6 bases from J, the junction kept 5 bases outside the gene matches. The CDR3 bases are TGTGCCAGCAGCTCACAGGGGGTTAGTAATTCACCCCTCCACTTT. It codes for CASSSQGVSNSPLHF.

This clonotype came up a few times. The chain has TRBV7-8 and TRBJ1-6; TRBD1 matches 11 bases. Germline V gives CDR1 SGHVS, CDR2 FQNEAQ. J gave up 7 bases and V 5 bases, and 7 bases lay outside the gene matches. CDR3 length: 16 amino acids. As DNA, the CDR3 is TGTGCCAGCAGCACGGCCGGGACAGGGGGAAATTCACCCCTCCACTTT. Residues: CASSTAGTGGNSPLHF.